This TCR beta chain comes out of a study of cytomegalovirus exposure and HLA in healthy donors. Study in general: The Caucasian-associated ancestry cluster contained 81% of the 300 to 400 genotyped donors.

PCR amplification relied on 60 Vbeta primers (plus 13 Jbeta primers). Some clones are missing from TCRdb's copy, which holds only in-frame ones; the method was immunoSEQ multiplex PCR. The sample records roughly 150,000 clones, more than 75% being singletons. On this clone itself: The target antigen is unknown.

Broader study findings: A later analysis found TCR association rates differed by HLA locus, highest for DRB1 and lowest for HLA-C. Highly shared variants forming one cluster were likely a sequencing artifact.

Trimming left V 3 bases short and J 0 bases short, with 9 bases between. Germline V lookup: CDR1 PRHDT, CDR2 FYEKMQ (reference sequence). The CDR3 has 15 amino acids. The clonotype originates from a woman between 40 and 50 years old in good health and CMV-seronegative. This chain joins TRBV13 and TRBJ2-1, with D perhaps matching TRBD1 (6 bases). Sequenced sample: PBMCs. The DNA of the CDR3 is TGTGCCAGCAGCTTGGGGACAATCTCCTACAATGAGCAGTTCTTC. Amino acids: CASSLGTISYNEQFF.